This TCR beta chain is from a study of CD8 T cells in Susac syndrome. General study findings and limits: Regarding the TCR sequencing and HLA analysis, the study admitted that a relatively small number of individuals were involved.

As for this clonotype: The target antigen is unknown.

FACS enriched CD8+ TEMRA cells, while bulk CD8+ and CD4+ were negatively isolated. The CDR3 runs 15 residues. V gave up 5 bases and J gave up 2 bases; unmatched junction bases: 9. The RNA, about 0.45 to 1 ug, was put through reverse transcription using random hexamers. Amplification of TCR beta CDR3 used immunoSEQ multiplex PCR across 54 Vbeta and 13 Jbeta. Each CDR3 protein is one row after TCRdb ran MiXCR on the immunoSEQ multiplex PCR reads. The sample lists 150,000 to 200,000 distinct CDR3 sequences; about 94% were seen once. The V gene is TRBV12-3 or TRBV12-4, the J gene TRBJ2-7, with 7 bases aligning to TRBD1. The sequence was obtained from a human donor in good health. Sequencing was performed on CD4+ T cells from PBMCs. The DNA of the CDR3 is TGTGCCAGCAGTGCTGGACAGGAGTCACCCTACGAGCAGTACTTC. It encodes CASSAGQESPYEQYF.